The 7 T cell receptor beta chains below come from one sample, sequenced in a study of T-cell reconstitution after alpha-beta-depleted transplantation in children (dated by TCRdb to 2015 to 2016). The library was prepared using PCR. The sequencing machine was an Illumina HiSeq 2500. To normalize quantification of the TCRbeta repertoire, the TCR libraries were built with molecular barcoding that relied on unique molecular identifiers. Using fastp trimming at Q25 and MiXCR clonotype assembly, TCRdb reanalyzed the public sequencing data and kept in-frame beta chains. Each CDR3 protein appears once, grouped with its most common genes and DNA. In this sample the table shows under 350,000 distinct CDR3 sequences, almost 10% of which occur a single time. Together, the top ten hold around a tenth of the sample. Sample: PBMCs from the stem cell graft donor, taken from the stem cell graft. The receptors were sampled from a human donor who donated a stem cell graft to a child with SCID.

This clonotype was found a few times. The CDR3 DNA is TGTGCTAGTGGTTTGAGATTGAATTCGAACACCGGGGAGCTGTTTTTT. Translated: CASGLRLNSNTGELFF. The chain employs TRBV12-5 and TRBJ2-2, with D hard to call. Trimming stripped 2 bases from V and 0 bases from J, with 10 bases between. The CDR3 spans 16 residues. Per germline, CDR1 LGHNT and CDR2 FRNRAP.

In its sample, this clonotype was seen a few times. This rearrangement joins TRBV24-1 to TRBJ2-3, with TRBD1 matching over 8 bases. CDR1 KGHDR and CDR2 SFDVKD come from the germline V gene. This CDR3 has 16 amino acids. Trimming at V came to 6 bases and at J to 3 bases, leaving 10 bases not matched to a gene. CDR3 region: CATSTGQGGLTDTQYF. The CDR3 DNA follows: TGTGCCACCAGTACCGGACAGGGAGGTTTGACAGATACGCAGTATTTT.

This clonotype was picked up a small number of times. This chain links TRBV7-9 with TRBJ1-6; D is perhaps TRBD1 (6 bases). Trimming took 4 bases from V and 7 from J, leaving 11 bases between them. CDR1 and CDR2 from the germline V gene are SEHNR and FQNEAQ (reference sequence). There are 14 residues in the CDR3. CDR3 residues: CASSSGGANSPLHF. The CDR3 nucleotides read TGTGCCAGCAGCTCGGGGGGGGCCAATTCACCCCTCCACTTT.

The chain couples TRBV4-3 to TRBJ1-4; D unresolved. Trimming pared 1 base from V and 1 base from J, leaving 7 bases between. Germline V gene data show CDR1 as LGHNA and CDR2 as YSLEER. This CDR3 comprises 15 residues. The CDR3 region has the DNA TGCGCCAGCAGCCAAGTATCGGGAACTAATGAAAAACTGTTTTTT. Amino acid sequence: CASSQVSGTNEKLFF.

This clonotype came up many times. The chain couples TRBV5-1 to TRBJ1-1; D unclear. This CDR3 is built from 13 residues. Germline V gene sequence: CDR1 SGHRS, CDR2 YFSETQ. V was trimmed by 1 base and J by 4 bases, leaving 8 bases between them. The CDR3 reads CASSLLVSTEAFF. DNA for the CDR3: TGCGCCAGCAGCTTGTTGGTGAGCACTGAAGCTTTCTTT. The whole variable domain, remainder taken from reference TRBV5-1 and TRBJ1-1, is KAGVTQTPRYLIKTRGQQVTLSCSPISGHRSVSWYQQTPGQGLQFLFEYFSETQRNKGNFPGRFSGRQFSNSRSEMNVSTLELGDSALYLCASSLLVSTEAFFGQGTRLTVV.

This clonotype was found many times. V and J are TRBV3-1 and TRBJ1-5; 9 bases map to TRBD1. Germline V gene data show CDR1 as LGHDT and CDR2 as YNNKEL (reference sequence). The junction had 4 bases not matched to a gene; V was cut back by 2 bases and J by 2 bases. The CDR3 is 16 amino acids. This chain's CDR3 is CASSQRTGVGNQPQHF. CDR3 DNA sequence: TGTGCCAGCAGCCAAAGGACAGGGGTTGGCAATCAGCCCCAGCATTTT.

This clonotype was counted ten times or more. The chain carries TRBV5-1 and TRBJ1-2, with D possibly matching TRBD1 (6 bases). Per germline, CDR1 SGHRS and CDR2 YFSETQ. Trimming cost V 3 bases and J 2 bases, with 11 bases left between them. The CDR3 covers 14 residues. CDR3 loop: CASSSGGANYGYTF. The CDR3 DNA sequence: TGCGCCAGCAGCTCCGGGGGGGCGAACTATGGCTACACCTTC. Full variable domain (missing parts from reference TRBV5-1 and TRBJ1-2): KAGVTQTPRYLIKTRGQQVTLSCSPISGHRSVSWYQQTPGQGLQFLFEYFSETQRNKGNFPGRFSGRQFSNSRSEMNVSTLELGDSALYLCASSSGGANYGYTFGSGTRLTVV.